The sequence of this T cell receptor beta chain was determined in a study of blood T cell repertoires in COVID-19. Whole-study context: Sample material is recorded as cDNA or gDNA derived from T cells, B-cell-depleted T cells, or PBMCs.

This CDR3 comprises 14 residues. Deletions cut 4 bases from V and 7 bases from J, with 13 bases between. Germline V gene data show CDR1 as PRHDT and CDR2 as FYEKMQ (reference sequence). The data were produced by immunoSEQ multiplex PCR, yet TCRdb's version contains in-frame clones alone and is incomplete. This sample has tens of thousands of clones; 70% to 90% occur once, and the top ten carry almost 1.5%. The chain links TRBV13 to TRBJ2-2; a weak D match, TRBD1 (6 bases). The sequenced sample was peripheral blood. This clonotype originated in a woman aged 60 to 75 with acute or convalescent COVID-19. This CDR3 is CASSSGQSIGELFF. CDR3 in DNA: TGTGCCAGCAGCTCTGGACAGTCTATCGGGGAGCTGTTTTTT.